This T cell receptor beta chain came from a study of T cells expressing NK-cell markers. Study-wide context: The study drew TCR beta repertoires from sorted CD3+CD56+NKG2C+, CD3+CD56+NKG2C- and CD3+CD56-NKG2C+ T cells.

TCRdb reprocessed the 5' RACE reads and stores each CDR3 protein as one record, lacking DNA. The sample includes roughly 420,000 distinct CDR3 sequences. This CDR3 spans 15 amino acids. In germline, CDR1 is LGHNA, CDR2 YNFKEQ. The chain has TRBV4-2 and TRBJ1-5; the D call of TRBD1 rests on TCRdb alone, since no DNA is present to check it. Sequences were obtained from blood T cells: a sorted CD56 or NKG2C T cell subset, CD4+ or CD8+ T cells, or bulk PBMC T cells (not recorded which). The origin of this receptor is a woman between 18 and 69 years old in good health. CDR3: CASSLSGDPNQPQHF.